This T cell receptor (beta chain) was documented in a study of blood T cell repertoires in COVID-19. Across the whole study: Spain, Italy and the United States supplied samples that represented acute and convalescent COVID-19. The analysed material was cDNA or gDNA that came from T cells, B-cell-depleted T cells, or PBMCs.

Germline CDR1 is SGDLS and CDR2 is YYNGEE. V lost 3 bases and J lost 7, with 10 bases in between. The CDR3 extends over 12 amino acids. This clone was recorded a few times. As handled by the study authors: Estimation of nucleated cell counts relied on the amplification of reference gene primers. Profiled with immunoSEQ multiplex PCR; TCRdb holds only in-frame clones, not every one. From that table come the V and J calls and clone size; the DNA was used to work out D and trimming. The sample contains more than 150,000 clones, around 84% of which appear only once. The sequencing sample was made of peripheral blood. This TCR derives from a man aged 25-40 years with active or convalescent COVID-19. The chain uses TRBV9 and TRBJ1-1; D not resolved. The CDR3 nucleotides read TGTGCCAGCAGCGGGACTTCCGGTGAAGCTTTCTTT. Translation: CASSGTSGEAFF.